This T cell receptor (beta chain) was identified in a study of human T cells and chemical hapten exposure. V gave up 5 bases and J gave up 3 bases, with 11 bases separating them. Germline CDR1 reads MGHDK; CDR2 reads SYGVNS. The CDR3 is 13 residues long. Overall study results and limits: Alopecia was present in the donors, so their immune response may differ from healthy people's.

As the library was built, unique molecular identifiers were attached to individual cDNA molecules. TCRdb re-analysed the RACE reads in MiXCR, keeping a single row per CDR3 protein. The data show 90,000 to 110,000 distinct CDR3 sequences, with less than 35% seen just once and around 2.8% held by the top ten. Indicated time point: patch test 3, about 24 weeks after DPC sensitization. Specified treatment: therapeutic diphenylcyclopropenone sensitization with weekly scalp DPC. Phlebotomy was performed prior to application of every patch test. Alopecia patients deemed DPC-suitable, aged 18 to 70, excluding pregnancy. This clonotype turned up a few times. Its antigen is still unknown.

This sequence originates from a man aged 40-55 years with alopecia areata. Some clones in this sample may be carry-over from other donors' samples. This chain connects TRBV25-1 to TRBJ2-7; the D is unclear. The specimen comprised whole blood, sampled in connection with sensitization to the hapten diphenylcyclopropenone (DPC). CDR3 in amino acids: CASSSPPYYEQYF. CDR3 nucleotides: TGTGCCAGCAGTTCCCCCCCCTACTACGAGCAGTACTTC.